This entry lists 32 T cell receptor beta chains sequenced from one sample in a study of blood T cell repertoires in COVID-19. Sequencing was performed with immunoSEQ multiplex PCR; in TCRdb, only in-frame clones are kept and a portion is missing. This table holds approximately 65,000 clones, about 81% found once. The sequenced material came from peripheral blood. These receptors all come from a man older than 75 with acute or convalescent COVID-19.

CDR3 nucleotide sequence: TGTGCCAGCAGCCAAAGTGCGGGGCAGGGAGATACGCAGTATTTT. This gives the protein CASSQSAGQGDTQYF. The chain links TRBV4-2 to TRBJ2-3, with D possibly matching TRBD2 (6 bases). Germline CDR1 reads LGHNA; CDR2 reads YNFKEQ. The CDR3 has 15 residues. Trimming pared 2 bases from V and 5 bases from J, leaving 14 bases between.

V is TRBV6-1 and J is TRBJ1-1, with D uncertain. The CDR3 extends over 13 amino acids. Deletions cut 7 bases from V and 0 bases from J, with 9 bases between. CDR1 MNHNS and CDR2 SASEGT come from the germline V gene. This CDR3 is CASTRFLNTEAFF. DNA for the CDR3: TGTGCCAGCACCCGTTTTTTGAACACTGAAGCTTTCTTT.

The chain joins TRBV6-5 to TRBJ2-3, with no clear D. V lost 5 bases, J lost 4 bases, and 16 bases lay in between. This CDR3 is built from 15 residues. Germline V gene lookup returns CDR1 MNHEY and CDR2 SVGAGI. The CDR3, as DNA: TGTGCCAGCAGTAATCTACCAATTACCCCAGATACGCAGTATTTT. It yields the protein CASSNLPITPDTQYF.

V and J are TRBV11-2 and TRBJ2-3; 7 bases line up with TRBD1. CDR3 length: 14 amino acids. Trimming removed 7 bases from V and 0 bases from J; junction bases left unmatched: 4. The germline V gene has CDR1 SGHAT and CDR2 FQNNGV. Here the CDR3 DNA reads TGTGCCAGCAACCTGGACAGGAGCACAGATACGCAGTATTTT. Translation gives CASNLDRSTDTQYF.

On this clone: Other DNA sequences in the sample encode the same CDR3. The J gene is TRBJ1-2, the V gene TRBV18, with D uncertain. The germline V gene has CDR1 KGHSH and CDR2 LQKENI. This CDR3 is built from 13 residues. V shed 3 bases and J shed 2 bases, with 7 bases lying between them. The DNA for the CDR3 is TGTGCCAGCTCACCCGGAGGAAACTATGGCTACACCTTC. Amino acids: CASSPGGNYGYTF.

The gene calls are TRBV12-3 or TRBV12-4 and TRBJ1-1; weak D call: TRBD1 (6 bases). V was trimmed by 7 bases and J by 10 bases, leaving 16 bases between them. CDR3 length: 12 residues. The CDR3 bases are TGTGCCAGCACCTCCGGCGGGGGGCGAGCTTTCTTT. Protein product: CASTSGGGRAFF.

This clone was seen just once. This rearrangement joins TRBV2 to TRBJ2-2; 10 bases fit TRBD2. Germline CDR1 SNHLY, CDR2 FYNNEI. The CDR3 covers 16 residues. The V gene end was trimmed by 5 bases and the J gene end by 5 bases; junction bases not matched to a gene: 8. The CDR3 DNA is TGTGCCAGCAGTCCAGCCGGGACTAGCGTTACCGGGGAGCTGTTTTTT. Amino acid sequence: CASSPAGTSVTGELFF.

The rearrangement uses TRBV7-9 and TRBJ2-7, with D possibly TRBD2 on 6 matching bases. Germline V CDR1 and CDR2: SEHNR, FQNEAQ (reference sequence). CDR3 length: 13 residues. The germline V and J ends were trimmed by 3 bases and 0 bases, with 6 bases remaining between them. CDR3 coding DNA: TGTGCCAGCAGCTTTAGCGGCTCCTACGAGCAGTACTTC. The encoded protein is CASSFSGSYEQYF.

This chain joins TRBV6-6 and TRBJ1-6; TRBD1 agrees at 7 bases. The CDR3 extends over 16 amino acids. CDR1 and CDR2 from the germline V gene are MNHNY and SVGAGI (reference sequence). V lost 8 bases to trimming and J lost 9 bases; unmatched junction nucleotides: 16. The CDR3 DNA reads as TGTGCCAGCCTCCATCCAAGAGGGACAGTCGGTTCACCCCTCCACTTT. The encoded protein is CASLHPRGTVGSPLHF.

This chain links TRBV9 with TRBJ1-4; D is unresolved. The V gene's germline CDR1 is SGDLS and CDR2 YYNGEE. The length of the CDR3 is 16 residues. V shed 0 bases and J shed 6 bases, with 15 bases lying between them. CDR3: CASSVGGQAYDEKLFF. DNA of the CDR3: TGTGCCAGCAGCGTAGGTGGTCAGGCGTATGATGAAAAACTGTTTTTT.

V usage is TRBV5-6 and J usage is TRBJ1-2; 7 nucleotides line up with TRBD1. The V gene end was trimmed by 0 bases and the J gene end by 3 bases; junction bases not matched to a gene: 8. From germline, CDR1 is SGHDT and CDR2 YYEEEE. This CDR3 region has 16 residues. The CDR3 DNA sequence: TGTGCCAGCAGCTTGGTCGGCGAGGGGGCCCACTATGGCTACACCTTC. Residues: CASSLVGEGAHYGYTF.

V usage is TRBV18 and J usage is TRBJ1-4, with D uncertain. CDR3 length: 15 residues. Trimming pared 3 bases from V and 1 base from J, leaving 9 bases between. Germline V gene lookup returns CDR1 KGHSH and CDR2 LQKENI. The CDR3 DNA follows: TGTGCCAGCTCACCGTCGATACAAACTAATGAAAAACTGTTTTTT. Translated: CASSPSIQTNEKLFF. The full variable domain, rest sourced from reference TRBV18 and TRBJ1-4, is NAGVMQNPRHLVRRRGQEARLRCSPMKGHSHVYWYRQLPEEGLKFMVYLQKENIIDESGMPKERFSAEFPKEGPSILRIQQVVRGDSAAYFCASSPSIQTNEKLFFGSGTQLSVL.

This chain joins TRBV7-2 and TRBJ1-5, with D unclear. The length of the CDR3 is 13 residues. V shed 5 bases and J shed 0 bases, with 5 bases lying between them. Germline V gene sequence: CDR1 SGHTA, CDR2 FQGNSA. CDR3 protein: CASSRSSNQPQHF. CDR3 nucleotides: TGTGCCAGCAGCCGTAGTAGCAATCAGCCCCAGCATTTT.

Here the CDR3 DNA reads TGTGCCAGCAGCCCGGGGGTCTTGGGGCGGATGAACACTGAAGCTTTCTTT. Encoded protein: CASSPGVLGRMNTEAFF. V gene TRBV7-2 combines with J gene TRBJ1-1; a possible D gene is TRBD1 (5 bases). The V gene's germline CDR1 is SGHTA and CDR2 FQGNSA. The CDR3 is 17 residues long. Trimming pared 5 bases from V and 0 bases from J, leaving 19 bases between.

This chain joins TRBV7-2 and TRBJ1-3; D ambiguous. CDR1 is SGHTA and CDR2 is FQGNSA in the germline V gene. This CDR3 has 16 residues. With 0 bases removed from V and 0 bases from J, the gap between germline ends came to 9 bases. The CDR3 is CASSLAQHRSGNTIYF. CDR3 sequence (DNA): TGTGCCAGCAGCTTAGCGCAACACCGCTCTGGAAACACCATATATTTT.

The chain links TRBV12-5 to TRBJ2-3; the match to TRBD1 covers 8 bases. The CDR3 covers 14 residues. Trimming at V came to 3 bases and at J to 6 bases, leaving 5 bases not matched to a gene. Germline lookup yields CDR1 LGHNT and CDR2 FRNRAP. The CDR3 DNA sequence: TGTGCTAGTGGTTTAGGCAGGGGGCAGGATACGCAGTATTTT. It yields the protein CASGLGRGQDTQYF. The variable domain in full, completed from reference TRBV12-5 and TRBJ2-3, reads DARVTQTPRHKVTEMGQEVTMRCQPILGHNTVFWYRQTMMQGLELLAYFRNRAPLDDSGMPKDRFSAEMPDATLATLKIQPSEPRDSAVYFCASGLGRGQDTQYFGPGTRLTVL.

This chain connects TRBV6-5 to TRBJ2-4; D gene ambiguous. The CDR3 sequence is 11 residues long. From germline, CDR1 is MNHEY and CDR2 SVGAGI. V dropped 6 bases and J dropped 7 bases, with 7 bases sitting between them. The CDR3 loop is CASRSGNIQYF. CDR3 coding DNA: TGTGCCAGCAGGTCCGGGAACATTCAGTACTTC.

Only a few counts were recorded for this clone. The chain is built from TRBV10-3 and TRBJ1-4, with D possibly TRBD1 on 5 matching bases. The CDR3 covers 14 residues. CDR1 and CDR2 (germline): ENHRY, SYGVKD. V lost 3 bases, J lost 4 bases, and 9 bases lay in between. The CDR3 DNA sequence: TGTGCCATCAGTGATAGGGGTAGTAATGAAAAACTGTTTTTT. Translated, it gives CAISDRGSNEKLFF.

The V and J genes are TRBV7-9 and TRBJ2-7; possibly TRBD1 for D (5 bases). V dropped 5 bases and J dropped 5 bases, with 19 bases sitting between them. This CDR3 has 15 amino acids. Germline-derived CDR1 and CDR2 are SEHNR and FQNEAQ (reference sequence). CDR3 sequence: CASSPATGERNEQYF. The DNA of the CDR3 is TGTGCCAGCAGCCCAGCAACAGGAGAAAGAAACGAGCAGTACTTC.

V and J are TRBV15 and TRBJ2-5, with a possible D match to TRBD1 (5 bases). The CDR3 consists of 13 residues. Per the germline V gene, CDR1 is LNHNV and CDR2 is YYDKDF (reference sequence). Trimming removed 2 bases at V and 1 base at J, with 5 bases between. CDR3 region: CATSRQGQETQYF. CDR3 coding DNA: TGTGCCACCAGCAGACAGGGCCAAGAGACCCAGTACTTC.

V gene TRBV6-5 combines with J gene TRBJ2-7; D might be TRBD2 (5 bases). V dropped 10 bases and J dropped 5 bases, with 18 bases sitting between them. Germline loops: CDR1 MNHEY, CDR2 SVGAGI. There are 13 residues in the CDR3. The CDR3 reads CATAVVGVHEQYF. As DNA, the CDR3 is TGTGCCACCGCCGTTGTGGGAGTCCACGAGCAGTACTTC.

The rearrangement joins TRBV5-1 to TRBJ2-5, with D perhaps TRBD1 (5 bases). The germline gives CDR1 SGHRS, CDR2 YFSETQ. The V end was cut by 7 bases, the J end by 4 bases, with 23 bases between. The CDR3 has 16 amino acids. In DNA form, the CDR3 reads TGCGCCAGCCAAATGGGTGGGGCCGAGATGGGAGAGACCCAGTACTTC. It codes for CASQMGGAEMGETQYF. Filled out from reference TRBV5-1 and TRBJ2-5, the complete variable domain reads KAGVTQTPRYLIKTRGQQVTLSCSPISGHRSVSWYQQTPGQGLQFLFEYFSETQRNKGNFPGRFSGRQFSNSRSEMNVSTLELGDSALYLCASQMGGAEMGETQYFGPGTRLLVL.

This clone was seen ten or more times. V usage is TRBV11-2 and J usage is TRBJ2-7, with a weak D call TRBD2 (6 bases). Germline lookup yields CDR1 SGHAT and CDR2 FQNNGV. This CDR3 has 14 amino acids. V was pared by 4 bases and J by 0 bases, with 10 bases between. The CDR3 region is CASSSTTSSYEQYF. The CDR3 DNA reads TGTGCCAGCAGCTCAACGACTAGCTCCTACGAGCAGTACTTC. Filled out from reference TRBV11-2 and TRBJ2-7, the complete variable domain reads EAGVAQSPRYKIIEKRQSVAFWCNPISGHATLYWYQQILGQGPKLLIQFQNNGVVDDSQLPKDRFSAERLKGVDSTLKIQPAKLEDSAVYLCASSSTTSSYEQYFGPGTRLTVT.

This rearrangement joins TRBV6-6 to TRBJ2-7, with D possibly matching TRBD2 (5 bases). The CDR3 has 12 amino acids. The germline CDR1 and CDR2 sequences are MNHNY and SVGAGI (reference sequence). V was cut by 6 bases and J by 6 bases, with 12 bases left in between. The DNA for the CDR3 is TGTGCCAGCAGCCAGCCCGAGGGCGAGCAGTACTTC. Translated: CASSQPEGEQYF.

This clone is a singleton in its sample. The chain employs TRBV19 and TRBJ1-1, with TRBD1 matching 7 bases. Germline V gene lookup returns CDR1 LNHDA and CDR2 SQIVND (reference sequence). The CDR3 runs to 11 residues. The J segment lost 7 bases and the V segment lost 8 bases, leaving 4 bases of the junction unmatched. The DNA of the CDR3 is TGTGCCAGTCGGCAGGGGGGTGAAGCTTTCTTT. Its translation: CASRQGGEAFF.

The chain recombines TRBV6-1 with TRBJ2-6; no firm D call. Germline CDR1 MNHNS, CDR2 SASEGT. The CDR3 contains 15 residues. The V and J ends lost 3 bases and 2 bases respectively, with 8 bases between them. The CDR3 nucleotides read TGTGCCAGCAGTGATCTTCACACTGGGGCCAACGTCCTGACTTTC. Translating it yields CASSDLHTGANVLTF.

The chain links TRBV2 to TRBJ1-1; 8 bases fit TRBD1. Per germline, CDR1 SNHLY and CDR2 FYNNEI. The CDR3 consists of 14 residues. The V segment lost 4 bases and the J segment 4 bases; nucleotides outside the gene matches: 5. CDR3 DNA sequence: TGTGCCAGCAGTGCGGACAGGGAGGGCACTGAAGCTTTCTTT. Amino acid sequence: CASSADREGTEAFF.

The V call is TRBV11-2, the J call TRBJ2-1, with 10 bases identical to TRBD2. This CDR3 spans 16 amino acids. Trimming took 4 bases from V and 4 from J; bases not matched to a gene: 7. Per the germline V gene, CDR1 is SGHAT and CDR2 is FQNNGV. The CDR3 bases are TGTGCCAGCAGCTCCTCCGGGACTAGCGAGTACAATGAGCAGTTCTTC. It is translated as CASSSSGTSEYNEQFF.

This clone has just a few counts. This sequence joins TRBV18 and TRBJ2-2; D remains unclear. Germline V gene sequence: CDR1 KGHSH, CDR2 LQKENI. This CDR3 contains 15 residues. V was pared by 1 base and J by 1 base, with 7 bases between. This chain's CDR3 is CASSPRAWNTGELFF. The CDR3 nucleotides are TGTGCCAGCTCACCACGGGCGTGGAACACCGGGGAGCTGTTTTTT.

The chain recombines TRBV2 with TRBJ2-7; maybe TRBD2 (5 bases). CDR1 is SNHLY and CDR2 is FYNNEI in the germline V gene. The CDR3 extends over 14 amino acids. V dropped 1 base and J dropped 6 bases, with 13 bases sitting between them. The CDR3 here is CASSEVPLASEQYF. CDR3 in DNA: TGTGCCAGCAGTGAAGTTCCCCTAGCTAGCGAGCAGTACTTC. Full variable domain (remainder filled in from reference TRBV2 and TRBJ2-7): EPEVTQTPSHQVTQMGQEVILRCVPISNHLYFYWYRQILGQKVEFLVSFYNNEISEKSEIFDDQFSVERPDGSNFTLKIRSTKLEDSAMYFCASSEVPLASEQYFGPGTRLTVT.

V and J are TRBV7-9 and TRBJ2-7; the match to TRBD2 covers 11 bases. The CDR3 runs 16 residues. CDR1 and CDR2 (germline): SEHNR, FQNEAQ (reference sequence). J gave up 3 bases and V 8 bases, and 12 bases lay outside the gene matches. CDR3 sequence (DNA): TGTGCCAGCGGCCGGGGGACTAGCGGTCACCGCTACGAGCAGTACTTC. Translating gives CASGRGTSGHRYEQYF.

The chain carries TRBV4-1 and TRBJ2-1, with TRBD1 matching 8 bases. The length of the CDR3 is 17 residues. The germline CDR1 and CDR2 sequences are MGHRA and YSYEKL. V dropped 0 bases and J dropped 2; count of bases not matched to a gene: 6. CDR3 sequence: CASSQESGTGAYNEQFF. The CDR3 DNA reads TGCGCCAGCAGCCAAGAATCAGGGACAGGAGCCTACAATGAGCAGTTCTTC.